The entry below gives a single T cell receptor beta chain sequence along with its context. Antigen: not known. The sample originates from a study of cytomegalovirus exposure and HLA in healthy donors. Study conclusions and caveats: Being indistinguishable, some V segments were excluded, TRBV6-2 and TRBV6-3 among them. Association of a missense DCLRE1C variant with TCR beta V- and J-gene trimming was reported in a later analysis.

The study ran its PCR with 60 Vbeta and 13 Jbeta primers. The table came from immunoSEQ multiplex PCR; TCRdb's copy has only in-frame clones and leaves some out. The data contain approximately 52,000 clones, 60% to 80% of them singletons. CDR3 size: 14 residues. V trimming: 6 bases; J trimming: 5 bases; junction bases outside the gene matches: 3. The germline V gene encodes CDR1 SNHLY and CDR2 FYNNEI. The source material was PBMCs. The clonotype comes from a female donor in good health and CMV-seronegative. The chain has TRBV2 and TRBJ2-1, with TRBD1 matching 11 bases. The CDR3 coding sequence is TGTGCCAGCAGCGGACAGGGGGCCGACAATGAGCAGTTCTTC. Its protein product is CASSGQGADNEQFF.